These 12 T cell receptor beta chains were sequenced from one sample in a study of HIV-infected patients and healthy controls. Whole blood was used without fractionation, so all unsorted peripheral T cells were included. About 500 ng RNA was reverse transcribed with alpha and beta constant-region primers. Alpha and beta chain libraries were made separately by chain-specific third strand synthesis with multiplexing indices. TCRdb fed the 5' RACE reads into MiXCR, producing one record per CDR3 protein. Of 18,000 or so distinct CDR3 sequences in the sample, approximately 8.3% were seen once. Specimen: blood. Receptors originate from an adult in good health.

This clonotype was seen ten or more times. This chain connects TRBV5-1 to TRBJ2-5, with TRBD2 identical over 12 bases. Germline V gene sequence: CDR1 SGHRS, CDR2 YFSETQ. V lost 0 bases and J lost 5; bases outside the gene matches: 2. The CDR3 contains 15 residues. CDR3 in amino acids: CASSLGLAGAETQYF. The CDR3 nucleotides read TGCGCCAGCAGCTTGGGACTAGCGGGAGCGGAGACCCAGTACTTC.

In this sample, this clonotype turned up many times. The rearrangement joins TRBV12-3 or TRBV12-4 to TRBJ2-5, with 7 bases aligning to TRBD1. The CDR3 is 14 amino acids. V trimming: 6 bases; J trimming: 2 bases; junction bases outside the gene matches: 6. The CDR3 here is CASSEGQLQETQYF. CDR3 DNA: TGTGCCAGCAGCGAGGGACAGCTGCAAGAGACCCAGTACTTC.

The table lists this clonotype with many counts. The chain links TRBV7-2 to TRBJ2-1; no definite D call. CDR3 length equals 15 residues. The germline V gene has CDR1 SGHTA and CDR2 FQGNSA. Trimming left V 7 bases short and J 0 bases short, with 13 bases between. CDR3 in DNA: TGTGCCAGCATCCCTTACGTGGGCTCCTACAATGAGCAGTTCTTC. It encodes CASIPYVGSYNEQFF.

By share of the sample, this clonotype is medium-sized. The chain joins TRBV18 to TRBJ2-3; D tentatively fits TRBD1 or TRBD2 (5 bases each). Per germline, CDR1 KGHSH and CDR2 LQKENI. This CDR3 contains 12 residues. With 3 bases removed from V and 4 bases from J, the gap between germline ends came to 5 bases. This CDR3 is CASSPGADTQYF. CDR3 nucleotides: TGTGCCAGCTCACCGGGGGCAGATACGCAGTATTTT. Complete variable domain (other parts from reference TRBV18 and TRBJ2-3): NAGVMQNPRHLVRRRGQEARLRCSPMKGHSHVYWYRQLPEEGLKFMVYLQKENIIDESGMPKERFSAEFPKEGPSILRIQQVVRGDSAAYFCASSPGADTQYFGPGTRLTVL.

This clonotype is medium-sized (0.01 to 0.1%) within its sample. The chain recombines TRBV29-1 with TRBJ2-5; 9 positions match TRBD2. The CDR3 runs to 12 residues. V shed 5 bases and J 4 bases; nucleotides not matched to a gene: 2. Germline CDR1 SQVTM, CDR2 ANQGSEA. The chain's CDR3 is CSVQTSGETQYF. The DNA for the CDR3 is TGCAGCGTTCAGACTAGCGGAGAGACCCAGTACTTC.

This clonotype was detected many times. The chain has TRBV5-5 and TRBJ2-5, with D possibly being TRBD2 (5 bases). CDR3 length: 13 residues. CDR1 and CDR2 from the germline V gene are SGHKS and YYEKEE (reference sequence). V shed 4 bases and J shed 4 bases, with 11 bases lying between them. For the CDR3, the DNA is TGTGCCAGCAGCCCGGGATACCCAGAGACCCAGTACTTC. This sequence encodes CASSPGYPETQYF.

There are many counts of this clonotype. The chain recombines TRBV7-9 with TRBJ1-2; D is uncertain. Germline CDR1 reads SEHNR; CDR2 reads FQNEAQ (reference sequence). Trimming left V 4 bases short and J 5 bases short, with 8 bases between. The CDR3 has 12 amino acids. CDR3 residues: CASSSSSYGYTF. Written as DNA, the CDR3 is TGTGCCAGCAGCTCTTCCAGTTATGGCTACACCTTC.

This clonotype has a count of ten or more. V and J are TRBV10-2 and TRBJ2-3; D is possibly TRBD1 (5 bases). This CDR3 contains 12 residues. Trimming took 2 bases from V and 9 from J, leaving 9 bases between them. CDR1 and CDR2 from the germline V gene are WSHSY and SAAADI. Here the CDR3 DNA reads TGCGCCAGCAGTGAGAGAAGGGGCACGCAGTATTTT. Amino acids: CASSERRGTQYF.

This clonotype was observed at least ten times. The chain has TRBV5-4 and TRBJ2-7; no clear D gene. The CDR3 has 14 amino acids. The germline CDR1 and CDR2 sequences are SGHNT and YYREEE (reference sequence). With 2 bases removed from V and 1 base from J, the gap between germline ends came to 10 bases. The CDR3 here is CASSFGLGSYEQYF. The CDR3 coding sequence is TGTGCCAGCAGCTTCGGTCTGGGATCCTACGAGCAGTACTTC.

Many counts were recorded for this clonotype. The rearrangement links TRBV2 to TRBJ2-1; D uncertain. CDR1 and CDR2 (germline): SNHLY, FYNNEI. The CDR3 loop spans 15 amino acids. V lost 2 bases and J 0 bases, leaving 8 bases between the germline ends. CDR3 sequence: CASSETVSSYNEQFF. CDR3 DNA: TGTGCCAGCAGTGAAACGGTTAGCTCCTACAATGAGCAGTTCTTC.

This clonotype was observed a handful of times. The J gene is TRBJ2-4, the V gene TRBV5-6; TRBD2 matches at 7 bases. The CDR3 is 16 amino acids. Germline trimming cut 5 bases from V and 6 bases from J; bases unmatched to any gene: 14. From germline, CDR1 is SGHDT and CDR2 YYEEEE. Written as DNA, the CDR3 is TGTGCCAGCAGTTCCCAGCGGGACCCAAGGGGAAACATTCAGTACTTC. Translated, it gives CASSSQRDPRGNIQYF. Drawing the rest from reference TRBV5-6 and TRBJ2-4, the complete variable domain is DAGVTQSPTHLIKTRGQQVTLRCSPKSGHDTVSWYQQALGQGPQFIFQYYEEEERQRGNFPDRFSGHQFPNYSSELNVNALLLGDSALYLCASSSQRDPRGNIQYFGAGTRLSVL.

This clonotype was detected many times. The rearrangement uses TRBV30 and TRBJ2-1; D call uncertain. Germline CDR1 reads GTSNPN; CDR2 reads SVGIG (reference sequence). Trimming took 2 bases from V and 6 from J, leaving 5 bases between them. CDR3 length: 11 residues. The CDR3 DNA is TGTGCCTGGAGTTTAATCAATGAGCAGTTCTTC. Protein sequence: CAWSLINEQFF.